This T cell receptor (beta chain) was obtained from a study of blood T cell repertoires in COVID-19. About the research overall: COVID-19 samples from acute and convalescent phases originated in the United States, Italy and Spain.

Germline loops: CDR1 MGHRA, CDR2 YSYEKL. Trimming stripped 1 base from V and 8 bases from J, with 14 bases between. This CDR3 contains 14 residues. Data came from immunoSEQ multiplex PCR; TCRdb stores just in-frame clones and leaves some out. Seen here are about 300,000 clones, around 87% observed once, and the top ten hold about 1.2%. The TCR was taken from a man aged 70 or older with acute or convalescent COVID-19. The V and J genes are TRBV4-1 and TRBJ2-5, with D possibly TRBD1 on 6 matching bases. Sequenced input: peripheral blood. The CDR3 coding sequence is TGCGCCAGCAGCCAAGGTATCAGGGGCGGTACCCAGTACTTC. Its translation is CASSQGIRGGTQYF.